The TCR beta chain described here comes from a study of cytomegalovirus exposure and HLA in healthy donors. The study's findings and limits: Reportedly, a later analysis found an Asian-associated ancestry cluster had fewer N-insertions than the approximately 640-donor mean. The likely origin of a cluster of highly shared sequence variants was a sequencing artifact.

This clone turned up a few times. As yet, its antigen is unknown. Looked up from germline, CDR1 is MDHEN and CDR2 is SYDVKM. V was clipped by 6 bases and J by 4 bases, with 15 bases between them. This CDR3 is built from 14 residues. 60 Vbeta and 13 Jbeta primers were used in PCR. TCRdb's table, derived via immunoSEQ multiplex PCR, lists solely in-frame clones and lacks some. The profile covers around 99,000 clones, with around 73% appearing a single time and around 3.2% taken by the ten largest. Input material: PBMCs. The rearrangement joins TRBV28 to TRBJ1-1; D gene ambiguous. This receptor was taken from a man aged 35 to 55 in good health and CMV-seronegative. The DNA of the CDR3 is TGTGCCAGCAGCCTAGCGGTTGCAGGCACTGAAGCTTTCTTT. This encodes CASSLAVAGTEAFF.